This entry lists 27 T cell receptor beta chains sequenced from one sample in a study of blood T cell repertoires in COVID-19. Some clones are missing from TCRdb's copy, which holds only in-frame ones; the method was immunoSEQ multiplex PCR. The sample carries roughly 250,000 clones, 65% to 85% recorded once. The sequenced material came from peripheral blood. These receptors were collected from a person aged 65-85 years with COVID-19, enrolled during active disease.

The chain links TRBV6-1 to TRBJ1-5, with D possibly being TRBD1 (5 bases). The ends were cut back, 2 bases at V and 6 bases at J, with 17 bases in the middle. In germline, CDR1 is MNHNS, CDR2 SASEGT. The CDR3 sequence is 16 residues long. In DNA form, the CDR3 reads TGTGCCAGCAGTGAAATTGGGGGGACGGGGGGTCAGCCCCAGCATTTT. Residues: CASSEIGGTGGQPQHF.

The chain has TRBV5-4 and TRBJ2-3; D might be TRBD2 (6 bases). The germline V gene encodes CDR1 SGHNT and CDR2 YYREEE (reference sequence). The V end lost 7 bases, the J end lost 1 base, and 13 bases lay between the germline ends. The CDR3 loop spans 14 amino acids. CDR3 coding DNA: TGTGCCAGCTATGGGGGAGGACGCACAGATACGCAGTATTTT. It encodes CASYGGGRTDTQYF.

This chain links TRBV5-6 with TRBJ1-3; 7 bases are a match to TRBD1. From germline, CDR1 is SGHDT and CDR2 YYEEEE. The V segment lost 4 bases and the J segment 8 bases; nucleotides outside the gene matches: 12. This CDR3 region has 15 residues. The CDR3 protein is CASSAYDRAGDTIYF. In nucleotides, the CDR3 is TGTGCCAGCAGCGCATACGACAGGGCCGGAGACACCATATATTTT.

This clone was counted a few times. V usage is TRBV27 and J usage is TRBJ1-2, with D hard to call. Trimming cost V 4 bases and J 2 bases, with 5 bases left between them. Looked up from germline, CDR1 is MNHEY and CDR2 is SMNVEV (reference sequence). The CDR3 runs to 12 residues. Here the CDR3 DNA reads TGTGCCAGCAGTTCCCCGAACTATGGCTACACCTTC. Translating gives CASSSPNYGYTF.

The V gene is TRBV5-4, the J gene TRBJ1-3; tentatively, D is TRBD1 (6 bases). The CDR3 has 15 residues. Germline V CDR1 and CDR2: SGHNT, YYREEE (reference sequence). The V end lost 3 bases, the J end lost 0 bases, and 10 bases lay between the germline ends. This CDR3 reads CASSSDRYSGNTIYF. CDR3 DNA sequence: TGTGCCAGCAGCTCCGACAGGTACTCTGGAAACACCATATATTTT.

The V call is TRBV19, the J call TRBJ2-2; D call uncertain. Germline lookup yields CDR1 LNHDA and CDR2 SQIVND (reference sequence). Trimming shortened V by 3 bases and J by 4 bases, and 12 bases separated the two germline ends. This CDR3 has 15 amino acids. The CDR3 loop reads CASSIRAPSTGELFF. For the CDR3, the DNA is TGTGCCAGTAGTATCCGAGCCCCTAGCACCGGGGAGCTGTTTTTT.

The chain has TRBV11-2 and TRBJ2-1; D is perhaps TRBD2 (6 bases). The CDR3 totals 15 residues. The germline V gene encodes CDR1 SGHAT and CDR2 FQNNGV. Trimming stripped 3 bases from V and 4 bases from J, with 13 bases between. CDR3 nucleotides: TGTGCCAGCAGCTTGGAGGGGCCTTCGTACAATGAGCAGTTCTTC. This translates into CASSLEGPSYNEQFF.

The chain links TRBV7-7 to TRBJ2-2, with 8 bases identical to TRBD2. In germline, CDR1 is SSHAT, CDR2 FNYEAQ (reference sequence). There are 15 residues in the CDR3. J was trimmed by 7 bases and V by 5 bases; bases with no gene match: 9. In DNA, the CDR3 is TGTGCCAGCAGCCCCCGAACGGGGGGGGTCGGGGAGCTGTTTTTT. Its translation: CASSPRTGGVGELFF.

The rearrangement joins TRBV20-1 to TRBJ1-1; 8 nucleotides line up with TRBD1. The ends lost 5 bases at V and 4 bases at J; junction bases unmatched: 0. The germline V gene has CDR1 DFQATT and CDR2 SNEGSKA (reference sequence). The CDR3 has 11 residues. CDR3 region: CSADRGTEAFF. CDR3 in DNA: TGCAGTGCTGACAGGGGCACTGAAGCTTTCTTT.

This clone was detected a few times. This chain uses TRBV10-3 with TRBJ2-7; D is possibly TRBD2 (6 bases). The CDR3 spans 13 residues. Trimming removed 6 bases at V and 0 bases at J, with 9 bases between. Germline V gene data show CDR1 as ENHRY and CDR2 as SYGVKD. As DNA, the CDR3 is TGTGCCATCAGACAGACTAGCTCCTACGAGCAGTACTTC. Translating gives CAIRQTSSYEQYF.

V is TRBV7-3 and J is TRBJ2-3; D may be TRBD1 (6 bases). The CDR3 extends over 15 amino acids. V lost 5 bases to trimming and J lost 6 bases, with 18 bases between them. Germline V gene lookup returns CDR1 SGHTA and CDR2 FQGTGA. CDR3 nucleotide sequence: TGTGCCAGCAGCATTCAGGGGTCCCGCGCGGATACGCAGTATTTT. Translation gives CASSIQGSRADTQYF.

Many counts were recorded for this clone. The chain joins TRBV19 to TRBJ2-7; 7 nucleotides match TRBD1. CDR3 length equals 14 residues. J was trimmed by 1 base and V by 6 bases; bases with no gene match: 6. Germline V CDR1 and CDR2: LNHDA, SQIVND (reference sequence). CDR3 bases: TGTGCCAGTAGCAGGACAGGTATTTCCTACGAGCAGTACTTC. Encoded protein: CASSRTGISYEQYF.

The sample holds a few counts of this clone. V gene TRBV6-1 combines with J gene TRBJ2-5; D is possibly TRBD2 (6 bases). Germline V gene data show CDR1 as MNHNS and CDR2 as SASEGT. The ends were cut back, 2 bases at V and 5 bases at J, with 21 bases in the middle. The CDR3 consists of 17 residues. CDR3 protein: CASSENPRLGGWETQYF. CDR3 nucleotides: TGTGCCAGCAGTGAAAACCCCCGCCTTGGAGGGTGGGAGACCCAGTACTTC.

The genes are TRBV9 and TRBJ2-3; 9 nucleotides match TRBD2. Looked up from germline, CDR1 is SGDLS and CDR2 is YYNGEE. There are 18 residues in the CDR3. The V segment lost 4 bases and the J segment 6 bases; nucleotides outside the gene matches: 18. The CDR3 DNA is TGTGCCAGCAGCCCCCCTTGGCCTAGCGGGGTTCGCGGGGATACGCAGTATTTT. It encodes CASSPPWPSGVRGDTQYF. Variable domain in full (rest from reference TRBV9 and TRBJ2-3): DSGVTQTPKHLITATGQRVTLRCSPRSGDLSVYWYQQSLDQGLQFLIQYYNGEERAKGNILERFSAQQFPDLHSELNLSSLELGDSALYFCASSPPWPSGVRGDTQYFGPGTRLTVL.

This chain links TRBV6-5 with TRBJ2-7, with unresolved D. V dropped 5 bases and J dropped 0 bases, with 11 bases sitting between them. This CDR3 contains 14 residues. Germline CDR1 and CDR2: MNHEY and SVGAGI. The CDR3 region is CASSHQTRSYEQYF. CDR3 nucleotides: TGTGCCAGCAGTCACCAGACTCGCTCCTACGAGCAGTACTTC.

The CDR3 sequence is CASSVASGDYEQYF. The CDR3, as DNA: TGTGCCAGCAGCGTAGCGAGCGGCGACTACGAGCAGTACTTC. The J gene is TRBJ2-7, the V gene TRBV9, with a weak D call TRBD2 (5 bases). The CDR3 has 14 amino acids. V was trimmed by 0 bases and J by 3 bases, leaving 10 bases between them. The germline CDR1 and CDR2 sequences are SGDLS and YYNGEE.

The chain couples TRBV19 to TRBJ2-4, with D perhaps TRBD1 (6 bases). Germline loops: CDR1 LNHDA, CDR2 SQIVND (reference sequence). Trimming removed 7 bases from V and 1 base from J, with 11 bases in between. The CDR3 runs to 14 residues. The CDR3, as DNA: TGTGCCAGTACAACAGGGACGGCCAAAAACATTCAGTACTTC. It specifies CASTTGTAKNIQYF. The full variable domain, its missing parts supplied by reference TRBV19 and TRBJ2-4, is DGGITQSPKYLFRKEGQNVTLSCEQNLNHDAMYWYRQDPGQGLRLIYYSQIVNDFQKGDIAEGYSVSREKKESFPLTVTSAQKNPTAFYLCASTTGTAKNIQYFGAGTRLSVL.

The chain has TRBV3-1 (or the pseudogene TRBV3-2) and TRBJ1-6; no definite D call. The CDR3 sequence is 14 residues long. The germline gives CDR1 LGHDT, CDR2 YNNKEL (reference sequence). V was trimmed by 1 base and J by 8 bases, leaving 9 bases between them. The CDR3 here is CASSQVNRDSPLHF. The CDR3 DNA sequence: TGTGCCAGCAGCCAAGTAAACCGAGATTCACCCCTCCACTTT.

The V and J genes are TRBV28 and TRBJ2-3; the match to TRBD1 covers 7 bases. The CDR3 contains 14 residues. Trimming at V came to 7 bases and at J to 2 bases, leaving 6 bases not matched to a gene. The germline V gene encodes CDR1 MDHEN and CDR2 SYDVKM. CDR3 region: CASKPTGYTDTQYF. The CDR3 nucleotides read TGTGCCAGCAAACCGACAGGGTACACAGATACGCAGTATTTT.

The genes are TRBV19 and TRBJ2-3, with TRBD2 identical over 12 bases. This CDR3 is 16 amino acids long. In germline, CDR1 is LNHDA, CDR2 SQIVND (reference sequence). V trimming: 8 bases; J trimming: 4 bases; junction bases outside the gene matches: 10. CDR3 loop: CASRTLAGGRADTQYF. In DNA form, the CDR3 reads TGTGCCAGTCGAACCCTAGCGGGAGGGCGGGCAGATACGCAGTATTTT.

The rearrangement uses TRBV7-9 and TRBJ2-1; 7 bases are a match to TRBD1. The CDR3 spans 14 residues. Per the germline V gene, CDR1 is SEHNR and CDR2 is FQNEAQ (reference sequence). The J segment lost 4 bases and the V segment lost 5 bases, leaving 5 bases of the junction unmatched. CDR3 sequence reads: CASSPWDRYNEQFF. DNA of the CDR3: TGTGCCAGCAGCCCCTGGGACAGATACAATGAGCAGTTCTTC. Based on the CDR3 plus reference TRBV7-9 and TRBJ2-1, the full variable domain is DTGVSQNPRHKITKRGQNVTFRCDPISEHNRLYWYRQTLGQGPEFLTYFQNEAQLEKSRLLSDRFSAERPKGSFSTLEIQRTEQGDSAMYLCASSPWDRYNEQFFGPGTRLTVL.

The rearrangement links TRBV4-3 to TRBJ2-7; TRBD1 agrees at 7 bases. This CDR3 spans 14 amino acids. V lost 0 bases to trimming and J lost 5 bases; unmatched junction nucleotides: 4. CDR1 and CDR2 (germline): LGHNA, YSLEER. CDR3: CASSQETGAHEQYF. For the CDR3, the DNA is TGCGCCAGCAGCCAAGAAACAGGGGCCCACGAGCAGTACTTC.

This clone has a single count. The V gene is TRBV7-3, the J gene TRBJ1-2; D is possibly TRBD1 (6 bases). The length of the CDR3 is 13 residues. Between the trimmed V and J ends, which lost 3 bases and 5 bases, there was a span of 10 bases. Germline CDR1 is SGHTA and CDR2 is FQGTGA. The CDR3, as DNA: TGTGCCAGCAGCTTTCAACAGGGATATGGCTACACCTTC. Its translation is CASSFQQGYGYTF.

The table lists this clone with a few counts. The rearrangement uses TRBV5-1 and TRBJ1-1; 9 nucleotides line up with TRBD1. The length of the CDR3 is 15 residues. From germline, CDR1 is SGHRS and CDR2 YFSETQ. The J segment lost 4 bases and the V segment lost 4 bases, leaving 8 bases of the junction unmatched. This chain's CDR3 is CASSATDRGATEAFF. In DNA form, the CDR3 reads TGCGCCAGCAGCGCCACCGACAGGGGGGCCACTGAAGCTTTCTTT. Looking up the rest from reference TRBV5-1 and TRBJ1-1 gives the full variable domain: KAGVTQTPRYLIKTRGQQVTLSCSPISGHRSVSWYQQTPGQGLQFLFEYFSETQRNKGNFPGRFSGRQFSNSRSEMNVSTLELGDSALYLCASSATDRGATEAFFGQGTRLTVV.

The chain couples TRBV6-2 or TRBV6-3 to TRBJ1-2; unclear D gene. V dropped 2 bases and J dropped 7 bases, with 14 bases sitting between them. There are 14 residues in the CDR3. CDR1 MNHEY and CDR2 SVGEGT come from the germline V gene. CDR3 sequence reads: CASSYASALGGYTF. The CDR3 DNA follows: TGTGCCAGCAGTTACGCGAGCGCTTTAGGTGGCTACACCTTC.

The rearrangement links TRBV19 to TRBJ2-7; weak D call: TRBD1 (7 bases). Trimming shortened V by 5 bases and J by 2 bases, and 19 bases separated the two germline ends. This CDR3 spans 16 amino acids. Germline V gives CDR1 LNHDA, CDR2 SQIVND (reference sequence). CDR3 in DNA: TGTGCCAGTAGTCCCCCCCCAGGGGGGTTGCCCTACGAGCAGTACTTC. Protein product: CASSPPPGGLPYEQYF.

The rearrangement links TRBV28 to TRBJ2-3, with 9 bases fitting TRBD1. The CDR3 is 15 residues long. Germline lookup yields CDR1 MDHEN and CDR2 SYDVKM. V gave up 6 bases and J gave up 3 bases; unmatched junction bases: 7. The chain's CDR3 is CASSRGQGFTDTQYF. The DNA for the CDR3 is TGTGCCAGCAGCCGGGGACAGGGTTTTACAGATACGCAGTATTTT.